This T cell receptor beta chain was documented in a study of T cell responses to AZD1222 COVID-19 vaccine. The germline gives CDR1 MRHNA, CDR2 SNTAGT. This CDR3 spans 15 amino acids. Trimming removed 2 bases from V and 1 base from J, with 6 bases in between. Repertoires were generated with immunoSEQ multiplex PCR, while TCRdb's copy carries only in-frame clones and drops some. The data show fewer than 70,000 clones, roughly 90% seen once. Of note for this clone: Its cognate antigen is unknown.

Regarding the study as a whole: Across the whole spike, CD4 TCRs peaked at regions 160-218 and 743-854. Two AZD1222 administrations were followed by greater Spike-specific TCR breadth and depth. Epitopes outside B.1.351 and B.1.1.7 mutated regions reportedly drew nearly half of spike TCRs.

This receptor was identified in an adult in good health. The V gene is TRBV6-4, the J gene TRBJ2-6, with D possibly being TRBD2 (5 bases). Here the sequenced sample was peripheral blood, taken on day 0 of AZD1222 vaccination. The CDR3: CASSDGSSGANVLTF. The CDR3 DNA reads TGTGCCAGCAGTGACGGGAGTTCTGGGGCCAACGTCCTGACTTTC.